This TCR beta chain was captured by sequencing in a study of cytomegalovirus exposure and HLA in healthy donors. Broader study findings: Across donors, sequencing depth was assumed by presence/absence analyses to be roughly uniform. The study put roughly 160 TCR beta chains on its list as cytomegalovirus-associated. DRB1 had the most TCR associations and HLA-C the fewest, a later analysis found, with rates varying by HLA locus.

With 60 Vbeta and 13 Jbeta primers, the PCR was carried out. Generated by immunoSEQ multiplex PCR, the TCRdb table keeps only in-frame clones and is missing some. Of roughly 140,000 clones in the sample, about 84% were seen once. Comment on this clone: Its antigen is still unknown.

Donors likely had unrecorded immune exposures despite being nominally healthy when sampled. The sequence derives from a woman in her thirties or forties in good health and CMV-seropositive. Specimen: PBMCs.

CDR3 sequence: CASSRDRPYGYTF. The CDR3 nucleotides read TGTGCCAGTAGTAGGGACAGGCCCTATGGCTACACCTTC. This chain uses TRBV19 with TRBJ1-2, with 8 bases identical to TRBD1. The CDR3 extends over 13 amino acids. Germline V gene data show CDR1 as LNHDA and CDR2 as SQIVND (reference sequence). The J segment lost 4 bases and the V segment lost 4 bases, leaving 2 bases of the junction unmatched.